The rows below give T cell receptor beta chains drawn from one sample of a study of control samples from healthy donors and cancer patients. Only in-frame clones appear in the TCRdb table, and some are missing; sequencing was by immunoSEQ multiplex PCR. The sample includes hundreds of thousands of clones, more than 80% of them seen just once. The sequenced sample was PBMCs. The receptors come from a man between 35 and 55 years old with head and neck cancer. CDR3s include the opening cysteine and the closing phenylalanine or tryptophan. The D gene is left open where the match is weak. Some rows mark clone size as missing; the rest say once, few, many or name a class of expanded clone.

d_call	v_call	j_call	clone_size	cdr3_aa	cdr3_nt
TRBD1	TRBV2	TRBJ1-3	-	CASTTQGEISGNTIYF	TGTGCCAGCACCACACAGGGGGAAATCTCTGGAAACACCATATATTTT
-	TRBV2	TRBJ2-7	-	CASSGGGASPYEQYF	TGTGCCAGCAGTGGAGGGGGGGCTAGCCCCTACGAGCAGTACTTC
-	TRBV15	TRBJ2-7	-	CATSRVDSPYEQYF	TGTGCCACCAGCAGAGTCGATAGCCCCTACGAGCAGTACTTC
TRBD1	TRBV11-2	TRBJ2-7	-	CASSSRDRVEQYF	TGTGCCAGCAGCTCCAGAGACAGGGTCGAGCAGTACTTC
TRBD1	TRBV5-1	TRBJ2-5	-	CASSFGQGLNQETQYF	TGCGCCAGCAGCTTTGGACAGGGGCTGAACCAAGAGACCCAGTACTTC
-	TRBV7-3	TRBJ2-7	-	CASGQTPYEQYF	TGTGCCAGCGGGCAGACCCCCTACGAGCAGTACTTC
-	TRBV4-2	TRBJ1-5	-	CASSQGRNPQPQHF	TGTGCCAGCAGCCAAGGACGGAATCCACAGCCCCAGCATTTT
-	TRBV7-9	TRBJ2-7	once	CASSLGLGAGDEQYF	TGTGCCAGCAGCTTAGGACTGGGGGCTGGGGACGAGCAGTACTTC
-	TRBV20-1	TRBJ2-1	-	CSAARYNEQFF	TGCAGTGCTGCGAGATACAATGAGCAGTTCTTC
-	TRBV30	TRBJ2-1	once	CAWVRDQVYNEQFF	TGTGCCTGGGTCAGGGACCAGGTTTACAATGAGCAGTTCTTC
TRBD2	TRBV11-3	TRBJ2-2	-	CASSLYGGRSTGELFF	TGTGCCAGCAGCTTATACGGCGGGAGGAGCACCGGGGAGCTGTTTTTT
-	TRBV10-2	TRBJ1-1	-	CATVRAGNTEAFF	TGCGCCACCGTCAGGGCAGGAAACACTGAAGCTTTCTTT
-	TRBV10-1	TRBJ2-7	few	CASSAGISYEQYF	TGCGCCAGCAGTGCTGGGATCTCCTACGAGCAGTACTTC
TRBD1	TRBV28	TRBJ1-2	-	CASSSPSASSRGQGYTF	TGTGCCAGCAGTTCTCCTTCCGCCTCGAGCAGGGGGCAAGGCTACACCTTC
-	TRBV29-1	TRBJ1-2	-	CSVDRPKRGNDYGYTF	TGCAGCGTTGATCGGCCCAAAAGGGGAAACGACTATGGCTACACCTTC
-	TRBV11-2	TRBJ1-5	-	CASSLDLRSNQPQHF	TGTGCCAGCAGCTTAGATCTCCGTAGCAATCAGCCCCAGCATTTT
-	TRBV19	TRBJ1-3	-	CASSTGSGNTIYF	TGTGCCAGCTCGACGGGCTCCGGAAACACCATATATTTT
-	TRBV7-2	TRBJ2-3	-	CASSLDIGGDHPDTQYF	TGTGCCAGCAGCTTAGATATCGGCGGGGACCACCCCGATACGCAGTATTTT
-	TRBV9	TRBJ2-3	-	CASSVHQRTDTQYF	TGTGCCAGCAGCGTCCATCAAAGGACAGATACGCAGTATTTT
TRBD1	TRBV28	TRBJ1-5	-	CASSLYRGGDQPQHF	TGTGCCAGCAGTTTGTACAGGGGTGGTGATCAGCCCCAGCATTTT
-	TRBV19	TRBJ1-2	-	CASSPDYQGGYTF	TGTGCCAGTAGTCCCGACTACCAGGGGGGCTACACCTTC
-	TRBV28	TRBJ1-6	few	CASSLGSPLHF	TGTGCCAGCAGTTTAGGTTCACCCCTCCACTTT